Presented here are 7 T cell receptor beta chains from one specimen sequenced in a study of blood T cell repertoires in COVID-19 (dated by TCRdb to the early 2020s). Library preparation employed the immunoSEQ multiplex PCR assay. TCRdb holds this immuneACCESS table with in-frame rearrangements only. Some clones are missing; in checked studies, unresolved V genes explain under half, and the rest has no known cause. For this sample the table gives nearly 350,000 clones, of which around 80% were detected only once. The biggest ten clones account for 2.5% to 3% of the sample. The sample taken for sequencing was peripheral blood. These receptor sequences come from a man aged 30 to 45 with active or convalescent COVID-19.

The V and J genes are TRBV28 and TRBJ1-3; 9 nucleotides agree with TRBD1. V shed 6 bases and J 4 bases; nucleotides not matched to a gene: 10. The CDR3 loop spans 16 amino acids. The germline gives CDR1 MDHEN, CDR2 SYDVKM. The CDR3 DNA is TGTGCCAGCAGCATAAACAGGGGGCAAGTAGGAAACACCATATATTTT. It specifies CASSINRGQVGNTIYF.

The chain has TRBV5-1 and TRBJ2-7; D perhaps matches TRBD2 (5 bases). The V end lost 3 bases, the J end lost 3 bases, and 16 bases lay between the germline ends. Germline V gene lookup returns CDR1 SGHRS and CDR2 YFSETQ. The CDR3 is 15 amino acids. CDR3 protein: CASSSLGGLLYEQYF. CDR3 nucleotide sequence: TGCGCCAGCAGCTCTCTGGGCGGACTCCTCTACGAGCAGTACTTC.

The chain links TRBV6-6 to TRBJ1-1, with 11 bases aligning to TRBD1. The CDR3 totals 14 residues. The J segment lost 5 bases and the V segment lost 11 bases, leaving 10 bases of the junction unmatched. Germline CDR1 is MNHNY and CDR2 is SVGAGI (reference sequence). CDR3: CAATEDRGRTEAFF. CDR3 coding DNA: TGTGCCGCCACGGAGGACAGGGGGCGAACTGAAGCTTTCTTT.

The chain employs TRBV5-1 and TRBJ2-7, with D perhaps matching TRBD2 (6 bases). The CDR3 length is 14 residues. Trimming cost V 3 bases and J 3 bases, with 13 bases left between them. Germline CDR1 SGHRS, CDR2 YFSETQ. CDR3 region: CASSSRLDGYEQYF. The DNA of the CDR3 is TGCGCCAGCAGCTCACGACTAGATGGCTACGAGCAGTACTTC.

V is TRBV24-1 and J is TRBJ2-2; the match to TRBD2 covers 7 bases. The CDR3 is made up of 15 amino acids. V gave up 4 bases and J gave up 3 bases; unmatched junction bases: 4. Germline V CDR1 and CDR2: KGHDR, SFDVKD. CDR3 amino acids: CATSEGGPHTGELFF. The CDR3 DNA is TGTGCCACCAGTGAGGGAGGGCCTCACACCGGGGAGCTGTTTTTT.

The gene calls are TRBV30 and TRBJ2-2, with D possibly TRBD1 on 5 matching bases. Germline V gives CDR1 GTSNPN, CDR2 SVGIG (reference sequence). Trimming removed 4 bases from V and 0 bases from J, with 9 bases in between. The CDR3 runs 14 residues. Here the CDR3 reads CAWTQGSNTGELFF. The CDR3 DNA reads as TGTGCCTGGACGCAGGGTTCGAACACCGGGGAGCTGTTTTTT.

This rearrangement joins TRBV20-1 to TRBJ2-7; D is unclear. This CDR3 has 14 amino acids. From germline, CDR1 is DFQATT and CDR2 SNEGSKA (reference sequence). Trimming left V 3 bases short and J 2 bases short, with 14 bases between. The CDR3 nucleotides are TGCAGTGCTAGTGGCCCAAGACGGGCCTACGAGCAGTACTTC. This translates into CSASGPRRAYEQYF.